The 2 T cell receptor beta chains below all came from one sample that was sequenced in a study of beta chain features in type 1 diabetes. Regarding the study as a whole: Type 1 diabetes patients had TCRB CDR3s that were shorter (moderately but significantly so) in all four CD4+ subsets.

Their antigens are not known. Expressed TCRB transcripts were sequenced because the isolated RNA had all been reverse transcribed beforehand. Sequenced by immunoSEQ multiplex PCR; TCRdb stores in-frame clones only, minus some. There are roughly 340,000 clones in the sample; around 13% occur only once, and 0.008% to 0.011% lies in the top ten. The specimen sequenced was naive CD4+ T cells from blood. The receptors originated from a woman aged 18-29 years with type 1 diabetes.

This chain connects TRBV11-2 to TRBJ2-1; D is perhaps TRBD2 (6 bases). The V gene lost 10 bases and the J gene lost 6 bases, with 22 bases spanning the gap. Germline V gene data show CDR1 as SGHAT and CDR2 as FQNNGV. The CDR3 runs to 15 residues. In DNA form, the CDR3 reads TGTGCCACCACGACGGGGACTTCTAGCTCCAATGAGCAGTTCTTC. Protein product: CATTTGTSSSNEQFF.

The CDR3 DNA is TGCGCCAGCCGAGGGCCTGGCTACAATGAGCAGTTCTTC. Protein product: CASRGPGYNEQFF. This chain connects TRBV5-1 to TRBJ2-1; tentatively, D is TRBD2 (5 bases). V was shortened by 7 bases and J by 3 bases, with 11 bases between the two germline ends. Germline V gene sequence: CDR1 SGHRS, CDR2 YFSETQ. The CDR3 loop spans 13 amino acids.